The 19 T cell receptor beta chains given below trace back to one sample, sequenced in a study of blood T cell repertoires in COVID-19. TCRdb keeps only in-frame clones here, not all; method: immunoSEQ multiplex PCR. The table records 200,000 to 300,000 clones, roughly 86% of them present only once. Sequencing used peripheral blood. The receptors come from a human donor in a cohort sampled during active COVID-19.

This rearrangement joins TRBV30 to TRBJ2-2; TRBD2 matches at 13 bases. With 0 bases clipped from V and 6 bases from J, the junction kept 13 bases outside the gene matches. Germline CDR1 and CDR2: GTSNPN and SVGIG (reference sequence). The CDR3 is 19 amino acids. The CDR3 region is CAWSVGKSGTSGISGELFF. The CDR3 DNA reads as TGTGCCTGGAGTGTAGGTAAGTCGGGGACTAGCGGGATATCCGGGGAGCTGTTTTTT.

The CDR3 is CASSDSFRERQAEQFF. As DNA, the CDR3 is TGTGCCAGCAGTGACTCTTTCCGGGAGAGACAAGCGGAGCAGTTCTTC. V gene TRBV6-4 combines with J gene TRBJ2-1, with D tentatively TRBD2 (6 bases). The V end lost 0 bases, the J end lost 10 bases, and 19 bases lay between the germline ends. The CDR3 covers 16 residues. Germline V gene sequence: CDR1 MRHNA, CDR2 SNTAGT.

The chain uses TRBV10-1 and TRBJ2-1, with TRBD2 matching 8 bases. Germline V gene data show CDR1 as WNHNN and CDR2 as SYGVQD (reference sequence). V dropped 2 bases and J dropped 10; count of bases not matched to a gene: 13. There are 16 residues in the CDR3. The CDR3 is CASSEERENGVWEQFF. The DNA for the CDR3 is TGCGCCAGCAGTGAGGAGCGGGAGAACGGGGTATGGGAGCAGTTCTTC.

The chain employs TRBV29-1 and TRBJ1-5; D gene ambiguous. The V and J ends lost 6 bases and 1 base respectively, with 13 bases between them. CDR3 length equals 14 residues. Germline assignment: CDR1 SQVTM and CDR2 ANQGSEA. The CDR3 loop is CSVGVGGSNQPQHF. CDR3 DNA: TGCAGCGTGGGAGTAGGCGGGAGCAATCAGCCCCAGCATTTT.

The CDR3, as DNA: TGTGCCAGCAGTGTGATGACTAGCGGACCCTACAATGAGCAGTTCTTC. It yields the protein CASSVMTSGPYNEQFF. The V call is TRBV6-2 or TRBV6-3, the J call TRBJ2-1; 9 bases match TRBD2. There are 16 residues in the CDR3. V gave up 5 bases and J gave up 2 bases; unmatched junction bases: 7. Germline lookup yields CDR1 MNHEY and CDR2 SVGEGT.

V usage is TRBV14 and J usage is TRBJ1-4, with D uncertain. The germline V and J ends were trimmed by 6 bases and 4 bases, with 6 bases remaining between them. The CDR3 extends over 12 amino acids. Germline V CDR1 and CDR2: SGHDN, FVKESK. This CDR3 is CASSDFNEKLFF. The CDR3 DNA reads as TGTGCCAGCAGTGACTTTAATGAAAAACTGTTTTTT.

The CDR3 loop reads CASSHWEYQETQYF. DNA for the CDR3: TGTGCCAGCAGCCATTGGGAGTACCAAGAGACCCAGTACTTC. The V and J genes are TRBV3-1 (or the pseudogene TRBV3-2) and TRBJ2-5; D is perhaps TRBD2 (5 bases). CDR1 and CDR2 from the germline V gene are LGHDT and YNNKEL (reference sequence). The CDR3 is 14 amino acids. V was clipped by 3 bases and J by 0 bases, with 8 bases between them.

The J gene is TRBJ2-7, the V gene TRBV9; D is perhaps TRBD1 (7 bases). Germline CDR1 and CDR2: SGDLS and YYNGEE. V was cut by 4 bases and J by 4 bases, with 24 bases left in between. The CDR3 totals 17 residues. The CDR3: CASSPSGGRTGPYEQYF. The DNA of the CDR3 is TGTGCCAGCAGCCCAAGCGGTGGGAGGACAGGTCCTTACGAGCAGTACTTC.

The J gene is TRBJ2-7, the V gene TRBV6-4, with 14 bases fitting TRBD2. The ends lost 6 bases at V and 6 bases at J; junction bases unmatched: 1. Germline values: CDR1 MRHNA, CDR2 SNTAGT. The CDR3 sequence is 13 residues long. CDR3 bases: TGTGCCAGCAGCGGACTAGCGGGAGGCGAGCAGTACTTC. This translates into CASSGLAGGEQYF.

The CDR3, as DNA: TGTGCCAGCAGCGTATCTCGGGGGATAGGCTACACCTTC. It yields the protein CASSVSRGIGYTF. The J gene is TRBJ1-2, the V gene TRBV9, with D perhaps TRBD1 (5 bases). The CDR3 runs to 13 residues. Germline loops: CDR1 SGDLS, CDR2 YYNGEE. The ends were cut back, 1 base at V and 8 bases at J, with 12 bases in the middle.

The chain uses TRBV7-2 and TRBJ1-2; the match to TRBD1 covers 9 bases. Germline loops: CDR1 SGHTA, CDR2 FQGNSA. The CDR3 covers 19 residues. V gave up 4 bases and J gave up 0 bases; unmatched junction bases: 15. CDR3 in amino acids: CASSSAPAGQGDANYGYTF. The CDR3 nucleotides are TGTGCCAGCAGCTCCGCACCCGCGGGACAGGGAGACGCTAACTATGGCTACACCTTC.

The chain couples TRBV6-2 or TRBV6-3 to TRBJ2-7; the match to TRBD2 covers 16 bases. After removal of 7 bases from V and 5 bases from J, the junction contained 14 bases not matched to a gene. CDR3 size: 18 residues. Germline CDR1 is MNHEY and CDR2 is SVGEGT. The CDR3 spells CASIPGLAGGLSVHEQYF. Written as DNA, the CDR3 is TGTGCCAGCATCCCGGGACTAGCGGGGGGGCTCAGTGTCCACGAGCAGTACTTC.

This chain joins TRBV19 and TRBJ2-7; 12 bases line up with TRBD2. Germline V gene data show CDR1 as LNHDA and CDR2 as SQIVND (reference sequence). This CDR3 region has 13 residues. V shed 6 bases, J shed 7 bases, and the junction held 4 bases outside the gene matches. The CDR3 DNA reads as TGTGCCAGTAGCTTCGGACTAGCGGGGGAGCAGTACTTC. As protein: CASSFGLAGEQYF. Using reference TRBV19 and TRBJ2-7 for the parts outside the CDR3, the full variable domain is DGGITQSPKYLFRKEGQNVTLSCEQNLNHDAMYWYRQDPGQGLRLIYYSQIVNDFQKGDIAEGYSVSREKKESFPLTVTSAQKNPTAFYLCASSFGLAGEQYFGPGTRLTVT.

The chain couples TRBV30 to TRBJ2-7; 7 bases are shared with TRBD2. After removal of 0 bases from V and 3 bases from J, the junction contained 5 bases not matched to a gene. This CDR3 contains 14 residues. Germline V gene sequence: CDR1 GTSNPN, CDR2 SVGIG (reference sequence). In nucleotides, the CDR3 is TGTGCCTGGAGTGTACTGGGGGGGGACTACGAGCAGTACTTC. Amino acid sequence: CAWSVLGGDYEQYF. Supplemented by reference TRBV30 and TRBJ2-7, the full variable domain reads SQTIHQWPATLVQPVGSPLSLECTVEGTSNPNLYWYRQAAGRGLQLLFYSVGIGQISSEVPQNLSASRPQDRQFILSSKKLLLSDSGFYLCAWSVLGGDYEQYFGPGTRLTVT.

The chain links TRBV5-1 to TRBJ2-1; 14 bases match TRBD2. The CDR3 consists of 16 residues. Germline-derived CDR1 and CDR2 are SGHRS and YFSETQ. V dropped 0 bases and J dropped 8; count of bases not matched to a gene: 4. This chain's CDR3 is CASSLGLAGGTYEQFF. In nucleotides, the CDR3 is TGCGCCAGCAGCTTGGGACTAGCGGGGGGGACCTATGAGCAGTTCTTC.

V is TRBV6-2 or TRBV6-3 and J is TRBJ1-3; D is perhaps TRBD1 (6 bases). The V gene lost 6 bases and the J gene lost 4 bases, with 19 bases spanning the gap. CDR3 size: 16 residues. Germline V gene lookup returns CDR1 MNHEY and CDR2 SVGEGT. The CDR3 spells CASSEPSPGVGNTIYF. The DNA for the CDR3 is TGTGCCAGCAGCGAACCCAGCCCAGGGGTCGGAAACACCATATATTTT.

The V and J genes are TRBV6-2 or TRBV6-3 and TRBJ1-1, with D perhaps TRBD1 (5 bases). The germline V gene has CDR1 MNHEY and CDR2 SVGEGT. Trimming took 2 bases from V and 2 from J, leaving 24 bases between them. This CDR3 is built from 19 residues. The CDR3 bases are TGTGCCAGCAGTTACCTCAAGTTGGTGGGACTACAGCCAAACACTGAAGCTTTCTTT. Residues: CASSYLKLVGLQPNTEAFF.

This chain connects TRBV7-9 to TRBJ2-7; a possible D gene is TRBD1 (6 bases). CDR1 is SEHNR, CDR2 FQNEAQ, per germline (reference sequence). The CDR3 consists of 14 residues. V lost 4 bases to trimming and J lost 5 bases, with 15 bases between them. CDR3 protein: CASSSFRGRDEQYF. Written as DNA, the CDR3 is TGTGCCAGCAGCTCCTTCAGGGGCAGGGACGAGCAGTACTTC.

The rearrangement links TRBV6-5 to TRBJ2-7; no clear D gene. This CDR3 region has 12 residues. Per germline, CDR1 MNHEY and CDR2 SVGAGI. V lost 8 bases to trimming and J lost 2 bases, with 10 bases between them. CDR3 in amino acids: CASSETAYEQYF. The CDR3 region has the DNA TGTGCCAGCTCCGAGACTGCCTACGAGCAGTACTTC.